This record looks at one T cell receptor beta chain sequence and its context. Its matching antigen is unknown. The data stem from a study of monozygotic twins with inflammatory bowel disease. Study-wide results and caveats: By inverse Simpson index, TCRbeta diversity was lower in IBD patients than in healthy co-twins. None of the different T cell subtypes could be distinguished from one another.

Researchers used around 3,800 ng of total RNA for each TCR library. Addition of UMIs with a 6-nucleotide sample barcode was achieved by template switching. Using the 5' RACE reads, TCRdb records one entry per CDR3 protein without DNA. The sample's table shows approximately 400,000 distinct CDR3 sequences. The CDR3 is 17 amino acids. The germline V gene encodes CDR1 SGDLS and CDR2 YYNGEE. The source of this sequence is a human donor with ulcerative colitis or Crohn's disease, or a healthy co-twin of an affected twin (not recorded which). The chain couples TRBV9 to TRBJ2-3; the TCRdb call, TRBD2, lacks DNA for checking. The sample was blood. The CDR3 is CASSAYSGGRDTDTQYF.